This T cell receptor (beta chain) was sequenced for a study of cytomegalovirus exposure and HLA in healthy donors. CDR3 length: 16 amino acids. Germline loops: CDR1 MNHEY, CDR2 SMNVEV (reference sequence). Trimming removed 1 base from V and 4 bases from J, with 16 bases in between. Primers for the PCR totalled 60 Vbeta and 13 Jbeta. This table comes from immunoSEQ multiplex PCR, and its TCRdb copy is limited to in-frame clones, with some not included. In the table there are about 87,000 clones, less than 80% of which are singletons. The receptor's source is a man aged 25-45 years in good health and CMV-seropositive. Sequenced input: PBMCs. This chain joins TRBV27 and TRBJ1-2, with D uncertain. The CDR3 DNA sequence: TGTGCCAGCAGTTTATTTGGCGAGGGAGAACGCTATGGCTACACCTTC. Protein product: CASSLFGEGERYGYTF.